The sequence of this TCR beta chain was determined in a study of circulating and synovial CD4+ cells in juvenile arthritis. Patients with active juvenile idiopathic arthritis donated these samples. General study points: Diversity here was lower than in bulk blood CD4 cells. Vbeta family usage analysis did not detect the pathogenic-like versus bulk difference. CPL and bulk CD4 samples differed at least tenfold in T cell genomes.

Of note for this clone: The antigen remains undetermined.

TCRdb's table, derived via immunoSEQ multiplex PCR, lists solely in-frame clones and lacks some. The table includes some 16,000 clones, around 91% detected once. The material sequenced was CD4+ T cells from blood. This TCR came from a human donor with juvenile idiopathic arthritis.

CDR3 region: CASSLKNGPYEQYF. In DNA form, the CDR3 reads TGCGCCAGCAGCTTAAAAAATGGCCCCTACGAGCAGTACTTC. V and J are TRBV5-1 and TRBJ2-7, with D unclear. CDR1 is SGHRS and CDR2 is YFSETQ in the germline V gene. Trimming cost V 2 bases and J 2 bases, with 11 bases left between them. The CDR3 totals 14 residues.